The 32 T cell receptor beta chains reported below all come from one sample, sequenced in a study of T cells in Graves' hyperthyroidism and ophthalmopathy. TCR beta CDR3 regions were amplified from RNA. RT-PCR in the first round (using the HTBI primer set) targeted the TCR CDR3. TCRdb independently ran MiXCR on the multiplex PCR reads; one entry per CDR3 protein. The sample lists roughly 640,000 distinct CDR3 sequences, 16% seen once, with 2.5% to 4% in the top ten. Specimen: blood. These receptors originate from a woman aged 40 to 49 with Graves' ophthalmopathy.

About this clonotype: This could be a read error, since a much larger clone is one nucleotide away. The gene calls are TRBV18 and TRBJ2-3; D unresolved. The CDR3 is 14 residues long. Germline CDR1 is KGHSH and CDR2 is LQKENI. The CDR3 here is CACSPGGTTDTQYF. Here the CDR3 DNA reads TGTGCCTGCTCACCAGGTGGAACCACAGATACGCAGTATTTT.

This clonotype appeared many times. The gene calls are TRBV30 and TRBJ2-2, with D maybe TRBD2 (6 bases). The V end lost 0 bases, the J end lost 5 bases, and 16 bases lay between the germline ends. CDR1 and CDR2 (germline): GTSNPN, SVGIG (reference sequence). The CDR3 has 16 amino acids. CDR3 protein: CAWSVRRQGGTGELFF. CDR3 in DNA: TGTGCCTGGAGTGTACGACGCCAGGGAGGTACCGGGGAGCTGTTTTTT.

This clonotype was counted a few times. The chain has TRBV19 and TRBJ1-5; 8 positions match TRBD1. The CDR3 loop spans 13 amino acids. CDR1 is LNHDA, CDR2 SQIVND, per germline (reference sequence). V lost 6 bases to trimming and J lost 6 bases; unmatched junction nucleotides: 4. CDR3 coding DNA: TGTGCCAGTAGATCGACAGGGGCTCAGCCCCAGCATTTT. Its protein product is CASRSTGAQPQHF.

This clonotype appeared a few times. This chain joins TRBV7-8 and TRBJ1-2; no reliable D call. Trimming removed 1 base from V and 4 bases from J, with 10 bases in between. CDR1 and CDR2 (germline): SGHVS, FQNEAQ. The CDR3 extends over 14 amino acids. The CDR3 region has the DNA TGTGCCAGCAGCTTAGGAATCTCTGCCTATGGCTACACCTTC. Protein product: CASSLGISAYGYTF.

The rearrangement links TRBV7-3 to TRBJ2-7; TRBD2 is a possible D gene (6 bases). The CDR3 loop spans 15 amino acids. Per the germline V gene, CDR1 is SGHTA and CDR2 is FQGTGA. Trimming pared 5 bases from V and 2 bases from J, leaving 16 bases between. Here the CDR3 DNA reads TGTGCCAGCAGCCAAGCAGCGGGCGGAACCTACGAGCAGTACTTC. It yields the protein CASSQAAGGTYEQYF.

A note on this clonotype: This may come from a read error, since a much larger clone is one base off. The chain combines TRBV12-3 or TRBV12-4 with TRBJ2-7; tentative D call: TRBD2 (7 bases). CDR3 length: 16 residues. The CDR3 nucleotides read TGTGCCAACAGTTTTAGTGGCGGGGGCCCCCGCAGCGAGCAGTACTTC. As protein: CANSFSGGGPRSEQYF.

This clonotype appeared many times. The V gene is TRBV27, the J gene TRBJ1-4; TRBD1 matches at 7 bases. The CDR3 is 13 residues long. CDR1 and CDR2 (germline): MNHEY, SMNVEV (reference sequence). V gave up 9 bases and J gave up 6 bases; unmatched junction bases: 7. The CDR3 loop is CASRDTGDEKLFF. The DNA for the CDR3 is TGTGCCAGTCGAGATACAGGGGATGAAAAACTGTTTTTT.

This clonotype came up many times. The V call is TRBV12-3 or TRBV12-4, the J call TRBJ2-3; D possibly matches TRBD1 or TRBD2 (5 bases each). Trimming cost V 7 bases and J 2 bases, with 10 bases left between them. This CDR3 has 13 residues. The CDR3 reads CASTVGTTDTQYF. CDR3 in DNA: TGTGCCAGCACCGTCGGGACCACAGATACGCAGTATTTT.

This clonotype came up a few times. CDR3 residues: CASRLLAGVEQYF. Here the CDR3 DNA reads TGTGCCAGTAGACTACTAGCGGGAGTCGAGCAGTACTTC. V is TRBV6-1 and J is TRBJ2-7, with 11 positions matching TRBD2. Germline CDR1 MNHNS, CDR2 SASEGT. V was clipped by 9 bases and J by 6 bases; unmatched bases: 7. The CDR3 spans 13 residues.

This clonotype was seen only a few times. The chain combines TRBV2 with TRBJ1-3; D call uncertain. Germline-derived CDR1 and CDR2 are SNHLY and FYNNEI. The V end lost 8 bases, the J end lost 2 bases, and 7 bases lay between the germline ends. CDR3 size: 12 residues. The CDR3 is CASGDPGNTIYF. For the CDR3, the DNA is TGTGCCAGCGGGGATCCTGGAAACACCATATATTTT.

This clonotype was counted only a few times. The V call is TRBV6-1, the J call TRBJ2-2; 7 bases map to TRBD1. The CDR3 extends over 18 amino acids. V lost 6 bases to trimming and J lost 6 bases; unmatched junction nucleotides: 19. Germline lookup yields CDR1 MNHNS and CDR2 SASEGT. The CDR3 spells CASSQSQGDRVPPGELFF. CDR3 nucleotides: TGTGCCAGCAGCCAAAGCCAGGGCGACAGGGTGCCGCCCGGGGAGCTGTTTTTT.

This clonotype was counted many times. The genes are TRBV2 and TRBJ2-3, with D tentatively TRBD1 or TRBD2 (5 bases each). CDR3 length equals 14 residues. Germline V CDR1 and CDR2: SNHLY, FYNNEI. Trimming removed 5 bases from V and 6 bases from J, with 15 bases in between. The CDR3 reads CASSSGPRRDTQYF. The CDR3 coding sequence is TGTGCCAGCAGTTCGGGACCGCGCAGGGATACGCAGTATTTT.

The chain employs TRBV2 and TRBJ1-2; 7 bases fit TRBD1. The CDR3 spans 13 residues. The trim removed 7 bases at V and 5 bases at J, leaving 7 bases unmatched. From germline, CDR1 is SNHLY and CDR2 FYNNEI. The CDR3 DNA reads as TGTGCCAGCAATCGGAGGGGGCAGTATGGCTACACCTTC. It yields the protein CASNRRGQYGYTF. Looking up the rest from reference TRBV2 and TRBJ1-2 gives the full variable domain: EPEVTQTPSHQVTQMGQEVILRCVPISNHLYFYWYRQILGQKVEFLVSFYNNEISEKSEIFDDQFSVERPDGSNFTLKIRSTKLEDSAMYFCASNRRGQYGYTFGSGTRLTVV.

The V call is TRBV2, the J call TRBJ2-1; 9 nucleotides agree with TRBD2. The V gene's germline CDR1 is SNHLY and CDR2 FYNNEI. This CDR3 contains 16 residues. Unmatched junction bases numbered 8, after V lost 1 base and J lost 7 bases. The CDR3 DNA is TGTGCCAGCAGTGAAGATGGTAGCGGGGGCACAAATGAGCAGTTCTTC. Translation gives CASSEDGSGGTNEQFF.

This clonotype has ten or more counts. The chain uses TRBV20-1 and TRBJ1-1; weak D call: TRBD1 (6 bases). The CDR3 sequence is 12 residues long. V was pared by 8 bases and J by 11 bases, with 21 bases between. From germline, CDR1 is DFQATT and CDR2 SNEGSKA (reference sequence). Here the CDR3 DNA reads TGCAGTCTAGAGGGGGGCGCGAAGGGGGCTTTCTTT. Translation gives CSLEGGAKGAFF.

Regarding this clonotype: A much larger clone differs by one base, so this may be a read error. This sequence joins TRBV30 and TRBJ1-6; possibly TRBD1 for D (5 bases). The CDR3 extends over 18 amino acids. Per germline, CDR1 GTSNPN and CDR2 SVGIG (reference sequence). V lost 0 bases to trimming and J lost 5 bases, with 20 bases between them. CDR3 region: CAWSVPTGAGMNNSPLHF. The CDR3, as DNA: TGTGCCTGGAGTGTCCCCACAGGAGCAGGAATGAATAATTCACCCCTCCACTTT.

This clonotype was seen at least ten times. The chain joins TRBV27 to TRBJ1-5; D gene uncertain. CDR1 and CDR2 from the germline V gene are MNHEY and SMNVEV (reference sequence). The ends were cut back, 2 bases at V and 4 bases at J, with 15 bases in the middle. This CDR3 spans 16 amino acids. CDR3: CASSLGAWAGNQPQHF. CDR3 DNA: TGTGCCAGCAGTTTAGGTGCTTGGGCGGGGAATCAGCCCCAGCATTTT.

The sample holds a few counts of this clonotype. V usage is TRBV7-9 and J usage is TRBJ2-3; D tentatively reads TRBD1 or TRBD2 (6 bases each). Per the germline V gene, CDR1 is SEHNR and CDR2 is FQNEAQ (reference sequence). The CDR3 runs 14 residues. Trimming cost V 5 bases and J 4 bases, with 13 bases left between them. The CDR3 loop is CASSHPRGPDTQYF. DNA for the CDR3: TGTGCCAGCAGCCACCCCCGGGGGCCAGATACGCAGTATTTT.

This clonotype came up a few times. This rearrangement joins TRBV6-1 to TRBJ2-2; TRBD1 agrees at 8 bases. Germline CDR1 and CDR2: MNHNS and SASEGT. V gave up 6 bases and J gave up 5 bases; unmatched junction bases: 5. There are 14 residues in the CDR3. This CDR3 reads CASRNRGDTGELFF. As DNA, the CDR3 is TGTGCCAGCAGGAACAGGGGGGATACCGGGGAGCTGTTTTTT.

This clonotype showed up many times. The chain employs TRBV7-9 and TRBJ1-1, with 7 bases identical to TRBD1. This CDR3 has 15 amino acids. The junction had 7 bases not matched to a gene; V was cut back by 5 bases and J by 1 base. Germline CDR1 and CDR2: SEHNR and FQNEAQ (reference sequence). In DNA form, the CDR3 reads TGTGCCAGCAGCCCCCGACAGGGCCCGAACACTGAAGCTTTCTTT. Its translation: CASSPRQGPNTEAFF.

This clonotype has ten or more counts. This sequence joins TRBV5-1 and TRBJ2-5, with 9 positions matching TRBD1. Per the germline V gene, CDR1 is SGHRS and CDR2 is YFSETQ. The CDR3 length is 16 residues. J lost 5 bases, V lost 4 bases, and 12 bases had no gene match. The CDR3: CASSPDRGGAGETQYF. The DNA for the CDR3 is TGCGCCAGCAGCCCGGACAGGGGAGGGGCAGGGGAGACCCAGTACTTC.

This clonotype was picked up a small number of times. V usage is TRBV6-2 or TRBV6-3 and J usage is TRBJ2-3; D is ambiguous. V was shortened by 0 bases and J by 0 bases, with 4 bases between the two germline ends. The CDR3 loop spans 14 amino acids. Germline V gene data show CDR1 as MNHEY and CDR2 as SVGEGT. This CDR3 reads CASSYSQSTDTQYF. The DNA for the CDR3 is TGTGCCAGCAGTTACTCACAGAGCACAGATACGCAGTATTTT.

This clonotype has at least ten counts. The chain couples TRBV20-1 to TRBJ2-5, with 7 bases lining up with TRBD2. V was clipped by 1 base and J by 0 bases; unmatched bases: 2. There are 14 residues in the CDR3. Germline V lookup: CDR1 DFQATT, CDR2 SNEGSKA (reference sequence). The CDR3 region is CSARGGGDQETQYF. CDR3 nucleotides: TGCAGTGCTAGAGGCGGGGGAGACCAAGAGACCCAGTACTTC.

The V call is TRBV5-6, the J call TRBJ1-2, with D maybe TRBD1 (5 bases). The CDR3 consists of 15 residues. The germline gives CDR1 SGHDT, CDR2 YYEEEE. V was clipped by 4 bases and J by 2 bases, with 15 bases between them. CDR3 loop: CASSRTGTPNYGYTF. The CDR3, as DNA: TGTGCCAGCAGCCGAACCGGGACTCCCAACTATGGCTACACCTTC.

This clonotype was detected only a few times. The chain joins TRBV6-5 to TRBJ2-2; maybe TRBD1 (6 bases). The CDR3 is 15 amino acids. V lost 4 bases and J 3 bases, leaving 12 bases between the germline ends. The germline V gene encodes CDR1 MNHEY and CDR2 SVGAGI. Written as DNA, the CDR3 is TGTGCCAGCAGTTTTCGGACAGATTACACCGGGGAGCTGTTTTTT. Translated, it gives CASSFRTDYTGELFF.

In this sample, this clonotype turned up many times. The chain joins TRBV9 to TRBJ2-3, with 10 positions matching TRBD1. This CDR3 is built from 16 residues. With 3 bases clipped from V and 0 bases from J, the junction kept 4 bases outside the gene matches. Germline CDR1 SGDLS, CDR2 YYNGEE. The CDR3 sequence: CASSATGGFSTDTQYF. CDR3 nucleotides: TGTGCCAGCAGCGCGACAGGGGGCTTTAGCACAGATACGCAGTATTTT.

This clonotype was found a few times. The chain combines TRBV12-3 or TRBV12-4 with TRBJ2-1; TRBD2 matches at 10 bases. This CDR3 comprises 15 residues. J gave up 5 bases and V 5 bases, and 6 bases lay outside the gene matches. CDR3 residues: CASSPGTSAHNEQFF. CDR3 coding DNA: TGTGCCAGCAGTCCGGGGACTAGCGCCCACAATGAGCAGTTCTTC.

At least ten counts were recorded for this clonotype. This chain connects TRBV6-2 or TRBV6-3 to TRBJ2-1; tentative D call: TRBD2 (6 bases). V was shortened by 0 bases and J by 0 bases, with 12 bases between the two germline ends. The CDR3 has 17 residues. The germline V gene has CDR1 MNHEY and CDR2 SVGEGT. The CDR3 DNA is TGTGCCAGCAGTTACTCCCATGGGGGGAGCTCCTACAATGAGCAGTTCTTC. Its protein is CASSYSHGGSSYNEQFF.

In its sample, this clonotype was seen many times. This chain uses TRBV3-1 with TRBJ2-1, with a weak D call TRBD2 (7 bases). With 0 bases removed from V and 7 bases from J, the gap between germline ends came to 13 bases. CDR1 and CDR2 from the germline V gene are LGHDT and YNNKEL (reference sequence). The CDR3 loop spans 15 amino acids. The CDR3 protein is CASSQDPGGRNEQFF. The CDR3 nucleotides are TGTGCCAGCAGCCAAGATCCGGGGGGCCGGAATGAGCAGTTCTTC.

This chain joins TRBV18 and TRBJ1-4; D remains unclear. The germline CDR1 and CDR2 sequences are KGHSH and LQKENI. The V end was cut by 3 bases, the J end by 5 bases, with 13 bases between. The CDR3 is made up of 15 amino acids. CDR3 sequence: CASSPAEGTNEKLFF. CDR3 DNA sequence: TGTGCCAGCTCACCGGCGGAAGGCACCAATGAAAAACTGTTTTTT.

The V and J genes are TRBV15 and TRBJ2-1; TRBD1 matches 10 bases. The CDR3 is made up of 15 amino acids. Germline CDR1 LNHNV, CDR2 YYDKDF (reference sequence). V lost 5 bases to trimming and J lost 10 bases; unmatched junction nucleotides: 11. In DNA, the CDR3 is TGTGCCACCAGCGGTCGACAGGGGGCGTTTTTGGAGCAGTTCTTC. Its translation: CATSGRQGAFLEQFF.

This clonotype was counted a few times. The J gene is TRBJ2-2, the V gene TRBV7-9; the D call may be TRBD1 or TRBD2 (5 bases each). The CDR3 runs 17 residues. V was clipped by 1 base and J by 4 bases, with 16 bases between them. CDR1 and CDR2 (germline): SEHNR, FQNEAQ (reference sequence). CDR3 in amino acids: CASSLERPGRGTGELFF. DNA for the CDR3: TGTGCCAGCAGCTTAGAACGCCCGGGACGAGGCACCGGGGAGCTGTTTTTT.